These 7 T cell receptor beta chains were sequenced from one sample in a study of T-cell memory formation after mild COVID-19. One entry per CDR3 protein, called by TCRdb with MiXCR from the 5' RACE reads. The repertoire holds hundreds of thousands of distinct CDR3 sequences, 28% seen once, with less than 15% in the top ten. The sequencing input was PBMCs or a T cell subset sorted from them (not recorded which). The origin of the receptors is an adult woman who had mild COVID-19 (a few samples of this study predate the infection). Cell type and time point are not known.

The CDR3 nucleotides are TGTGCCAGCAGCTTAAGGACAGCGCTAGAGACCCAGTACTTC. This encodes CASSLRTALETQYF. V is TRBV7-6 and J is TRBJ2-5; D is possibly TRBD1 (6 bases). V lost 2 bases, J lost 4 bases, and 11 bases lay in between. This CDR3 has 14 amino acids. In germline, CDR1 is SGHVS, CDR2 FNYEAQ.

Only a few counts were recorded for this clonotype. The chain uses TRBV7-6 and TRBJ2-1; 7 bases align to TRBD2. The CDR3 contains 15 residues. Germline assignment: CDR1 SGHVS and CDR2 FNYEAQ. J gave up 10 bases and V 1 base, and 10 bases lay outside the gene matches. CDR3 region: CASSLEGLPRREQFF. The DNA of the CDR3 is TGTGCCAGCAGCTTAGAGGGACTACCCCGACGCGAGCAGTTCTTC.

The genes are TRBV7-9 and TRBJ2-1, with 9 bases fitting TRBD2. The trim removed 3 bases at V and 7 bases at J, leaving 7 bases unmatched. This CDR3 spans 15 amino acids. The germline V gene encodes CDR1 SEHNR and CDR2 FQNEAQ (reference sequence). CDR3 amino acids: CASSFRGGAINEQFF. CDR3 sequence (DNA): TGTGCCAGCAGCTTTCGCGGGGGGGCCATAAATGAGCAGTTCTTC.

This clonotype occurred a few times. The gene calls are TRBV4-1 and TRBJ2-7; 9 bases fit TRBD1. V was pared by 1 base and J by 2 bases, with 3 bases of the junction left unmatched. The CDR3 loop spans 15 amino acids. Per germline, CDR1 MGHRA and CDR2 YSYEKL. For the CDR3, the DNA is TGCGCCAGCAGCCAAGGGACAGGGGACCCCTACGAGCAGTACTTC. It is translated as CASSQGTGDPYEQYF.

The chain links TRBV27 to TRBJ1-4; D not resolved. The germline V and J ends were trimmed by 6 bases and 7 bases, with 9 bases remaining between them. CDR3 length: 12 residues. Germline CDR1 MNHEY, CDR2 SMNVEV (reference sequence). The CDR3 DNA reads as TGTGCCAGCAGCCCCATCGGTGAAAAACTGTTTTTT. Translated, it gives CASSPIGEKLFF.

This chain uses TRBV3-1 with TRBJ2-7; D uncertain. CDR3 length: 14 amino acids. Germline CDR1 and CDR2: LGHDT and YNNKEL (reference sequence). V shed 4 bases and J shed 2 bases, with 12 bases lying between them. Here the CDR3 reads CASSRKEPAYEQYF. CDR3 nucleotides: TGTGCCAGCAGCCGTAAGGAACCCGCCTACGAGCAGTACTTC.

The V call is TRBV4-1, the J call TRBJ2-3; 9 bases are shared with TRBD1. Germline-derived CDR1 and CDR2 are MGHRA and YSYEKL. V dropped 3 bases and J dropped 4; count of bases not matched to a gene: 5. The CDR3 sequence is 15 residues long. CDR3 sequence reads: CASSQGTGTADTQYF. The DNA of the CDR3 is TGCGCCAGCAGCCAGGGGACAGGGACAGCAGATACGCAGTATTTT.